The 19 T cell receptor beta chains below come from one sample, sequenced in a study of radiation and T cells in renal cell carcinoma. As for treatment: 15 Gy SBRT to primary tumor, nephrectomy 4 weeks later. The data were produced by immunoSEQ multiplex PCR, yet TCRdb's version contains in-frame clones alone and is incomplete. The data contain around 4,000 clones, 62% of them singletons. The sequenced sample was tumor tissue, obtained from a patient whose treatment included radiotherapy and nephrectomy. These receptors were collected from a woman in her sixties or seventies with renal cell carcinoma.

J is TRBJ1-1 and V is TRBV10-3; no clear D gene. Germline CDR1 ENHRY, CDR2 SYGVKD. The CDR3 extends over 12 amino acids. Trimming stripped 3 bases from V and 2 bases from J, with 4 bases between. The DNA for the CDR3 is TGTGCCATCAGTGATGCTAACACTGAAGCTTTCTTT. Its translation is CAISDANTEAFF.

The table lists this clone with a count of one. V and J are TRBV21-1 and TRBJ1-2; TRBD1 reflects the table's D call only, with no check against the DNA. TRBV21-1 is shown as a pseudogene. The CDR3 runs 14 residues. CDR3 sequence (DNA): TGTGCCAGCAGCAAAGGACCGGGGACAGGAGGGTACACCTTC. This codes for CASSKGPGTGGYTF.

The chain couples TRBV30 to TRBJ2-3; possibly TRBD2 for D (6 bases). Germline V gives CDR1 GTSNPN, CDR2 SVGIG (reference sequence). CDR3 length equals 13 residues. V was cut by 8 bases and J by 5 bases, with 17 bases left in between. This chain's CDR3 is CARDGGFGDTQYF. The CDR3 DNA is TGTGCCCGGGACGGGGGATTCGGAGATACGCAGTATTTT.

CDR3 protein: CASSYTGQAYEQYF. Written as DNA, the CDR3 is TGCGCCAGCAGCTACACGGGACAGGCCTACGAGCAGTACTTC. This chain joins TRBV5-1 and TRBJ2-7, with 8 positions matching TRBD1. The germline CDR1 and CDR2 sequences are SGHRS and YFSETQ. The trim removed 3 bases at V and 2 bases at J, leaving 4 bases unmatched. The CDR3 extends over 14 amino acids.

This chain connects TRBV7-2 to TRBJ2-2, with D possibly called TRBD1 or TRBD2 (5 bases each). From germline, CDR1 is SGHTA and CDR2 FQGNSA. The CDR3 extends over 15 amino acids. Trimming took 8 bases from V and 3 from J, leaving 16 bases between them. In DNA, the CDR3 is TGTGCCAGCTCGACGTCGGGGCTATACACCGGGGAGCTGTTTTTT. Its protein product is CASSTSGLYTGELFF.

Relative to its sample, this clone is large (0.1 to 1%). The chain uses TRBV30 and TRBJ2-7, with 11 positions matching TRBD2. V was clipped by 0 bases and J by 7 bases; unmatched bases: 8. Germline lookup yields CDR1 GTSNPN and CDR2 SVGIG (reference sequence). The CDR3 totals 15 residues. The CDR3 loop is CAWSVDTSGGNEQYF. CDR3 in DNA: TGTGCCTGGAGTGTTGACACTAGCGGGGGAAATGAGCAGTACTTC.

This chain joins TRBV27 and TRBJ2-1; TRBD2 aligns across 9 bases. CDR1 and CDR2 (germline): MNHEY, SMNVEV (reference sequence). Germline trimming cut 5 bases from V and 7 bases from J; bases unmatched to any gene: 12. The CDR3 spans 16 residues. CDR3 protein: CASSVLAGLPGNEQFF. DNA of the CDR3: TGTGCCAGCAGTGTGCTAGCGGGACTACCAGGGAATGAGCAGTTCTTC.

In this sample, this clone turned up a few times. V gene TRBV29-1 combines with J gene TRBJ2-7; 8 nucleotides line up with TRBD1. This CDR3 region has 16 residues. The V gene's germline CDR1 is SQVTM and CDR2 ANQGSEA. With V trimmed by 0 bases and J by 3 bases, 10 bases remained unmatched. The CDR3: CSVEEFGQGENYEQYF. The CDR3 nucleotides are TGCAGCGTTGAAGAATTCGGACAGGGTGAAAACTACGAGCAGTACTTC.

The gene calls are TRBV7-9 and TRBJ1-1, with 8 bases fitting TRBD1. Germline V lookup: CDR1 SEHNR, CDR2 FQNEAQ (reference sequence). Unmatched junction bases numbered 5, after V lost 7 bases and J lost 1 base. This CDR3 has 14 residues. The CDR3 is CASKSGTGNTEAFF. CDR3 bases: TGTGCCAGCAAATCAGGGACAGGGAACACTGAAGCTTTCTTT.

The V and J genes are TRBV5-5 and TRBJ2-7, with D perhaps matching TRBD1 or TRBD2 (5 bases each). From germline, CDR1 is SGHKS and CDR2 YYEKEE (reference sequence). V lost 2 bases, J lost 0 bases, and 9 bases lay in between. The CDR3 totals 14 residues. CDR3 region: CASSFAGGSYEQYF. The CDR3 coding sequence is TGTGCCAGCAGCTTTGCTGGGGGCTCCTACGAGCAGTACTTC.

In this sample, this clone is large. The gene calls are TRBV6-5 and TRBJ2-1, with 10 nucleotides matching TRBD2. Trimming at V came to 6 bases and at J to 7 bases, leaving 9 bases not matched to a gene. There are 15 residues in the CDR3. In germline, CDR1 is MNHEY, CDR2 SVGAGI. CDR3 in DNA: TGTGCCAGCAGGCCAATTGTTAGCGGGGGGAATGAGCAGTTCTTC. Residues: CASRPIVSGGNEQFF.

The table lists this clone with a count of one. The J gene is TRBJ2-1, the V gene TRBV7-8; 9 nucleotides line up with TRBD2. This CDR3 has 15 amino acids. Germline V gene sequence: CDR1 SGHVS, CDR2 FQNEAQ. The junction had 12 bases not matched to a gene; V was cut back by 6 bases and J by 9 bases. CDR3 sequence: CASSSARSGGTEQFF. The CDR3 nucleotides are TGTGCCAGCAGTTCCGCTCGGAGCGGGGGGACTGAGCAGTTCTTC.

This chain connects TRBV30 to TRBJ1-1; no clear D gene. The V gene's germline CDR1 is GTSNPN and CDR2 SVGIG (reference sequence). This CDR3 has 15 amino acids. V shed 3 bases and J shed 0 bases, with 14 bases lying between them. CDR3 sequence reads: CAWSDRWRVNTEAFF. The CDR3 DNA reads TGTGCCTGGAGCGACCGCTGGCGGGTGAACACTGAAGCTTTCTTT.

CDR3 residues: CASSVTSSSGNTIYF. The CDR3 DNA sequence: TGTGCCAGCAGCGTGACTTCCAGCTCTGGAAACACCATATATTTT. The V call is TRBV7-2, the J call TRBJ1-3, with D unclear. The germline gives CDR1 SGHTA, CDR2 FQGNSA. V was shortened by 5 bases and J by 0 bases, with 11 bases between the two germline ends. The CDR3 sequence is 15 residues long.

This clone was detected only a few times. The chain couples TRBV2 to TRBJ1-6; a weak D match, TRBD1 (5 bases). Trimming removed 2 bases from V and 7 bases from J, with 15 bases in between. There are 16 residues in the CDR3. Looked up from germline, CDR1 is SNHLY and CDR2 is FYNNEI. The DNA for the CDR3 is TGTGCCAGCAGTGAACGGGGCGGACGAAGGAATTCACCCCTCCACTTT. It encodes CASSERGGRRNSPLHF.

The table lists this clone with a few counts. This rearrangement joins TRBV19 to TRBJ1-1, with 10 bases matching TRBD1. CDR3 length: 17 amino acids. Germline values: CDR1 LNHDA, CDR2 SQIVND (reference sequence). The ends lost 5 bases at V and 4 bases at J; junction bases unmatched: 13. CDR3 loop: CASSSWTGGSSSTEAFF. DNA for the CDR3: TGTGCCAGTAGTTCCTGGACAGGGGGGAGTTCGAGCACTGAAGCTTTCTTT.

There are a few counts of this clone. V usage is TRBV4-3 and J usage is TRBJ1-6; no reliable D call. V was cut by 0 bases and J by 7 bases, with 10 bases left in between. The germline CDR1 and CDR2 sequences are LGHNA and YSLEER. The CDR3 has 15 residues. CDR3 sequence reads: CASSQDLIVNSPLHF. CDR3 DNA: TGCGCCAGCAGCCAAGATCTGATAGTGAATTCACCCCTCCACTTT.

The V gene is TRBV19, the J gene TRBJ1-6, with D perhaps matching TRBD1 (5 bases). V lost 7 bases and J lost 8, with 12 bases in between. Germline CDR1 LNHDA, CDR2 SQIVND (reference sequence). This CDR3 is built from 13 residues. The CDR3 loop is CASKGLGDSPLHF. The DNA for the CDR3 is TGTGCCAGTAAGGGGTTGGGCGATTCACCCCTCCACTTT.

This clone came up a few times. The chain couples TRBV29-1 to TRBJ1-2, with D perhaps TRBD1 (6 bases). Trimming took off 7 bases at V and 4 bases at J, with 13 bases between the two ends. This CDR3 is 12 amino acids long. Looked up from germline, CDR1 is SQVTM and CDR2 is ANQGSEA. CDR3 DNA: TGCAGCGCTACGACAGGACTCTATGGCTACACCTTC. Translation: CSATTGLYGYTF.